This TCR beta chain stems from a study of CD4+ T cells in melanoma. About this clone itself: As yet, its antigen is unknown.

Germline values: CDR1 SGHTA, CDR2 FQGNSA. The V and J ends lost 5 bases and 7 bases respectively, with 9 bases between them. This CDR3 has 12 residues. Notes on the study in general: CD8+ T cell, macrophage and B cell function reportedly correlated with neoantigen-specific CD4+ T cells. Neoantigen-specific CD4+ T cells in melanoma reportedly had diverse differentiation states.

Only in-frame clones appear in the TCRdb table, and some are missing; sequencing was by immunoSEQ multiplex PCR. The sample holds fewer than 150,000 clones, 92% seen once. The chain employs TRBV7-2 and TRBJ1-5; maybe TRBD1 (5 bases). The receptor was isolated from a human donor with melanoma. CDR3 nucleotides: TGTGCCAGCAGCCCTTCAGGGCAGCCCCAGCATTTT. This translates into CASSPSGQPQHF.